Here is one T cell receptor beta chain with its context. Its specificity is unknown. Clones were read by immunoSEQ multiplex PCR, and TCRdb kept only the in-frame ones, dropping some. The repertoire holds approximately 140,000 clones, with 91% as singletons. The germline V gene has CDR1 MNHEY and CDR2 SMNVEV (reference sequence). The CDR3 has 12 residues. V shed 9 bases and J shed 2 bases, with 10 bases lying between them. The data were obtained in a study of T cell responses to AZD1222 COVID-19 vaccine. The study, taken as a whole, reports: All repertoire sampling was performed exclusively after the peak T cell response. Seropositive at baseline were only a handful of AZD1222 recipients. Clonal diversity may have been underestimated, and the donors were mostly white British, with more females than males.

The gene calls are TRBV27 and TRBJ1-1; possibly TRBD1 for D (6 bases). The specimen was peripheral blood, collected 28 days after the second AZD1222 dose. The clonotype comes from an adult who received the AZD1222 COVID-19 vaccine. The CDR3 here is CASGQPNTEAFF. CDR3 coding DNA: TGTGCCAGTGGACAGCCTAACACTGAAGCTTTCTTT.